This is a list of T cell receptor beta chains from one sample in a study of shared clonotypes between healthy human individuals. The repertoire was sequenced with immunoSEQ multiplex PCR; TCRdb's copy has only in-frame clones and lacks some. This table holds 2 million to 2.5 million clones, roughly 94% found once. Sequenced sample: naive CD4+ T cells sorted from blood. These receptors all stem from a man between 18 and 29 years old in good health. CDR3s include the opening cysteine and the closing phenylalanine or tryptophan. A D gene is named only where the DNA matches it firmly.

cdr3_length	d_call	v_call	j_call	cdr3_aa
15	-	TRBV11-2	TRBJ2-5	CASSLSGTLQETQYF
15	-	TRBV5-4	TRBJ1-6	CASSAGSQGHSPLHF
16	-	TRBV2	TRBJ2-5	CASRDLGLVGQETQYF
16	TRBD1	TRBV5-6	TRBJ2-1	CASSLNAGQAPNEQFF
13	-	TRBV11-3	TRBJ2-7	CASSPQDSYEQYF
16	-	TRBV7-2	TRBJ1-4	CASSLNTGSHLLKLFF
17	TRBD2	TRBV30	TRBJ2-7	CAWSVPLAGGRGYEQYF
15	TRBD1	TRBV6-1	TRBJ1-2	CASSELTGPPYGYTF
15	TRBD1	TRBV16	TRBJ1-5	CASRPEGQGAQPQHF
15	-	TRBV2	TRBJ1-5	CASSTMGGANQPQHF
15	-	TRBV5-1	TRBJ1-3	CASSLGGGSGNTIYF
13	-	TRBV7-9	TRBJ2-5	CASSLTGEETQYF
15	-	TRBV11-3	TRBJ2-1	CASSLAPVSYNEQFF
14	-	TRBV27	TRBJ2-7	CASSFSASSYEQYF
13	-	TRBV2	TRBJ1-2	CASWAEGDYGYTF
16	-	TRBV5-8	TRBJ2-6	CASSLQVISGANVLTF
15	-	TRBV7-2	TRBJ1-2	CASSLTGTEAYGYTF
16	TRBD1	TRBV6-1	TRBJ1-1	CASSEAFRTGANEAFF
16	-	TRBV18	TRBJ2-1	CASSPQQGTLYNEQFF
14	-	TRBV13	TRBJ2-3	CASSLVSSTDTQYF
18	TRBD1	TRBV6-1	TRBJ1-5	CASSEAPSQGTSNQPQHF
13	TRBD1	TRBV14	TRBJ2-7	CASSQGQGREQYF
13	-	TRBV12-5	TRBJ2-1	CASGKGLPNEQFF
14	-	TRBV2	TRBJ2-5	CASPSVRGQETQYF
14	-	TRBV6-5	TRBJ2-2	CASSYFGNTGELFF
11	-	TRBV20-1	TRBJ2-1	CSAVSNNEQFF
15	-	TRBV5-1	TRBJ2-7	CASSFPLGGAHEQYF
13	-	TRBV10-2	TRBJ1-5	CASRGNSNQPQHF
13	-	TRBV30	TRBJ1-5	CAWGGQGNQPQHF
13	-	TRBV30	TRBJ2-5	CAWNRRGWETQYF
14	-	TRBV2	TRBJ1-2	CASSPRAAIYGYTF
12	-	TRBV28	TRBJ2-1	CASRTAYNEQFF
21	TRBD2	TRBV10-3	TRBJ2-2	CAISESPPGERGLANTGELFF
13	TRBD2	TRBV10-3	TRBJ2-5	CAISGRGGETQYF
12	TRBD1	TRBV11-2	TRBJ2-7	CASSRQGWEQYF
14	TRBD1	TRBV4-1	TRBJ1-1	CASSSQGARTEAFF
15	-	TRBV28	TRBJ2-5	CASSPRWGDQETQYF
13	-	TRBV5-1	TRBJ2-7	CASSSPSSYEQYF
12	-	TRBV4-3	TRBJ2-4	CASSQGNNIQYF
18	-	TRBV4-2	TRBJ1-6	CASSQDIAGTSYNSPLHF
15	TRBD2	TRBV4-3	TRBJ2-7	CASSQGLADYYEQYF